This TCR beta chain was found in a study of blood T cell repertoires in COVID-19. CDR1 and CDR2 from the germline V gene are SGDLS and YYNGEE. V lost 2 bases and J lost 7, with 10 bases in between. The CDR3 has 13 amino acids. The assay was immunoSEQ multiplex PCR, and TCRdb's table has in-frame clones only and misses some. Here the sample spans 200,000 to 300,000 clones, roughly 76% being singletons. V gene TRBV9 combines with J gene TRBJ2-1; D may be TRBD2 (6 bases). The origin of this receptor is a woman aged 80 or over with COVID-19, enrolled during active disease. The sequencing input was peripheral blood. The CDR3 coding sequence is TGTGCCAGCAGCGTCGGCGGGAATAATGAGCAGTTCTTC. Its translation is CASSVGGNNEQFF.